This T cell receptor beta chain is drawn from a study of OX40 agonist ivuxolimab in advanced cancers. For the study at large: Partial responses were seen in three patients, one with hepatocellular carcinoma and two with cutaneous melanoma.

Clones were sequenced by immunoSEQ multiplex PCR, and TCRdb holds only the in-frame ones, with some missing. Here the sample spans tens of thousands of clones, about 94% being singletons. Germline V lookup: CDR1 MGHRA, CDR2 YSYEKL. There are 16 residues in the CDR3. Trimming removed 1 base from V and 10 bases from J, with 19 bases in between. The rearrangement uses TRBV4-1 and TRBJ2-2; D remains ambiguous. The source is an adult with an advanced solid tumor such as melanoma, head and neck, liver or kidney cancer. Material: CD4+ or CD8+ T cells sorted from blood, obtained in a trial of the OX40 agonist ivuxolimab. The CDR3 nucleotides are TGCGCCAGCAGCCAAGGACCGGCCGTATCCCCCGAGGAGCTGTTTTTT. This sequence encodes CASSQGPAVSPEELFF.